A selection of T cell receptor beta chains follows, all from one sample in a study of post-analysis software for immune sequencing data. TCRdb used MiXCR to reprocess the PCR reads, holding one entry per CDR3 protein. The data contain some 500,000 distinct CDR3 sequences, 40% to 55% of them seen just once; the ten biggest clones take up about 12%. Sequenced material: blood. These receptors originate from a girl aged 10-17 years with multiple sclerosis. CDR3s leave out the opening cysteine and the closing phenylalanine or tryptophan. Fields, in order: clone size, V gene, CDR3 length, CDR3 protein. The size field is filled for only some rows; it gives once, few, many or a size class.

>few|TRBV6-2/TRBV6-3|13
ASSSLKSLRETQY
>NA|TRBV4-1|10
ASSVTGNEQF
>few|TRBV4-3|13
ASSQDGTSDYEQY
>once|TRBV9|14
ASSVEAQEYNSPLH
>NA|TRBV20-1|10
SASPLSGEQY
>NA|TRBV24-1|16
ATSDFGQLLAGGGEQF
>NA|TRBV20-1|13
SASAGTGDGETQY
>NA|TRBV4-1|12
ASSQEVLNTEAF
>NA|TRBV28|11
ASSLSGLETQY
>NA|TRBV18|12
ASSWDRGSGEQY
>NA|TRBV27|13
ASSLYGTSRSEQF
>NA|TRBV7-9|14
ASSLRPGLAFNEQF
>NA|TRBV12-3/TRBV12-4|12
ASSLAREDNEQF
>NA|TRBV7-2|12
ASSLIIAGGEQY
>NA|TRBV19|10
ASSIVFYEQF
>NA|TRBV10-3|12
AIRETSGLETQY
>few|TRBV4-1|11
ASSQGGEETQY
>few|TRBV30|10
AWTRSTDTQY
>NA|TRBV7-9|12
ASGATGFDCGYT
>NA|TRBV6-6|13
ASSYAGQGVNGYT
>NA|TRBV7-9|11
ASSSRGPDTQY
>NA|TRBV5-1|11
ASSLAANTEAF
>NA|TRBV7-2|14
ASSRTSGSRSETQY
>NA|TRBV24-1|14
ATSDSWEGHTDTQY
>NA|TRBV27|11
ASSSRVQYEQY
>once|TRBV5-1|12
ASTETGGSDTQY